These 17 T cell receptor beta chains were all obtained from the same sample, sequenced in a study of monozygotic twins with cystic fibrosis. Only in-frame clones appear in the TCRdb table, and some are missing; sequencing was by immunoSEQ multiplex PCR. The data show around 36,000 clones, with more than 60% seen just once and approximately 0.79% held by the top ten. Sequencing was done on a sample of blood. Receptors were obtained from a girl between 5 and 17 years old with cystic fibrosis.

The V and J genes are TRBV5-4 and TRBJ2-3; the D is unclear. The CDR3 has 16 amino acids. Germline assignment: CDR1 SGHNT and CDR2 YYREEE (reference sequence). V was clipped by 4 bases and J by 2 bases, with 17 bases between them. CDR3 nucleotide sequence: TGTGCCAGCAGCCCCCGTGAAGGGTTGACCACAGATACGCAGTATTTT. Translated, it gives CASSPREGLTTDTQYF.

The CDR3 spells CASSLEGGRGGYTF. DNA of the CDR3: TGTGCCAGCAGTTTAGAAGGGGGGAGAGGTGGCTACACCTTC. The chain is built from TRBV27 and TRBJ1-2, with D possibly being TRBD1 (6 bases). V was cut by 2 bases and J by 7 bases, with 14 bases left in between. Germline V gives CDR1 MNHEY, CDR2 SMNVEV (reference sequence). This CDR3 comprises 14 residues.

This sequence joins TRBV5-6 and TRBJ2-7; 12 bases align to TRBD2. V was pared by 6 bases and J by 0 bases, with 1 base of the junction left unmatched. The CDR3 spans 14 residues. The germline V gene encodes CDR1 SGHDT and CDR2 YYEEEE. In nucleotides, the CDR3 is TGTGCCAGCAAGACTAGCGGGAGCTCCTACGAGCAGTACGTC. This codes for CASKTSGSSYEQYV.

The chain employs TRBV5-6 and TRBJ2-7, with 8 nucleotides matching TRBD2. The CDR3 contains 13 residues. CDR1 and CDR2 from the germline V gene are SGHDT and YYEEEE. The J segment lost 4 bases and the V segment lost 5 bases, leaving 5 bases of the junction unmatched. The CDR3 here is CASSSGTSYEQYF. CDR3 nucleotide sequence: TGTGCCAGCAGTTCCGGGACTAGTTACGAGCAGTACTTC.

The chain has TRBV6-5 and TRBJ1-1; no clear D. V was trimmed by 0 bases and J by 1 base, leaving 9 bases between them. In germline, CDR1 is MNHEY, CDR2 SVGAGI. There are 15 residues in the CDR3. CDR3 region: CASSYSWPRNTEAFF. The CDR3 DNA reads TGTGCCAGCAGTTACTCTTGGCCCAGGAACACTGAAGCTTTCTTT.

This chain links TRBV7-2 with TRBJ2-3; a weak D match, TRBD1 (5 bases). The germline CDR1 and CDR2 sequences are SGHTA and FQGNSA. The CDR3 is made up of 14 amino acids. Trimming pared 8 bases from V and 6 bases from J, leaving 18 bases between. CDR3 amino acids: CASGAGWPGDTQYF. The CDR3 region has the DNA TGTGCCAGCGGGGCCGGGTGGCCAGGTGATACGCAGTATTTT. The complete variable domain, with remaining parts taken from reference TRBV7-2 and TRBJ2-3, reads GAGVSQSPSNKVTEKGKDVELRCDPISGHTALYWYRQSLGQGLEFLIYFQGNSAPDKSGLPSDRFSAERTGGSVSTLTIQRTQQEDSAVYLCASGAGWPGDTQYFGPGTRLTVL.

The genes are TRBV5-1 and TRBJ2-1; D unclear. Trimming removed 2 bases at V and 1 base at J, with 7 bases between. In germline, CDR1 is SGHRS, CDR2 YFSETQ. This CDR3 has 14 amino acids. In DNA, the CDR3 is TGCGCCAGCAGCTTCGGGCCGTCCTACAATGAGCAGTTCTTC. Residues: CASSFGPSYNEQFF. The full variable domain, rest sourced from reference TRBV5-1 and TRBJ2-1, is KAGVTQTPRYLIKTRGQQVTLSCSPISGHRSVSWYQQTPGQGLQFLFEYFSETQRNKGNFPGRFSGRQFSNSRSEMNVSTLELGDSALYLCASSFGPSYNEQFFGPGTRLTVL.

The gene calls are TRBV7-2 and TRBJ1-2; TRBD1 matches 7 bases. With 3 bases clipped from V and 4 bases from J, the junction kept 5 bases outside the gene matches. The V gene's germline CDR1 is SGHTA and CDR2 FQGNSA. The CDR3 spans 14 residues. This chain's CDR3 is CASSLARQGYGYTF. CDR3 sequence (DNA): TGTGCCAGCAGCTTGGCGAGACAGGGCTATGGCTACACCTTC.

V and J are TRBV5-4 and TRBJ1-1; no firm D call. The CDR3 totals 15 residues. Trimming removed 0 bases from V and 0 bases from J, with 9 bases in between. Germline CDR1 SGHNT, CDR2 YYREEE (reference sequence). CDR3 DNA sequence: TGTGCCAGCAGCTTGGCCCGGAACATGAACACTGAAGCTTTCTTT. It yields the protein CASSLARNMNTEAFF.

The CDR3 DNA sequence: TGTGCCAGCTCCCCTTCAGCGACAGCCACTTTCTATGGCTACACCTTC. It specifies CASSPSATATFYGYTF. The chain carries TRBV18 and TRBJ1-2; D is perhaps TRBD1 (5 bases). V was shortened by 6 bases and J by 4 bases, with 21 bases between the two germline ends. This CDR3 comprises 16 residues. Germline assignment: CDR1 KGHSH and CDR2 LQKENI. The variable domain in full, completed from reference TRBV18 and TRBJ1-2, reads NAGVMQNPRHLVRRRGQEARLRCSPMKGHSHVYWYRQLPEEGLKFMVYLQKENIIDESGMPKERFSAEFPKEGPSILRIQQVVRGDSAAYFCASSPSATATFYGYTFGSGTRLTVV.

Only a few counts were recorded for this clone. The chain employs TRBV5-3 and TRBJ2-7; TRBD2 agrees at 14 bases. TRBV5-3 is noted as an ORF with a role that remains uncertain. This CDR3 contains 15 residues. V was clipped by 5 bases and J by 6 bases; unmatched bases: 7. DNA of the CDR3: TGTGCCAGAAGTACGGGACTAGCGGGAGCGGCCGAGCAGTACGTC. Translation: CARSTGLAGAAEQYV.

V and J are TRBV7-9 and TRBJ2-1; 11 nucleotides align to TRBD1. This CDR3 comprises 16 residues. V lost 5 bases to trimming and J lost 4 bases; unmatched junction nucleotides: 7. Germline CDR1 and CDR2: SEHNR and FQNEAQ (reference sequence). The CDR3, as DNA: TGTGCCAGCAGCCACCGGACAGGGGGCAAGTACAATGAGCAGTTCTTC. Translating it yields CASSHRTGGKYNEQFF.

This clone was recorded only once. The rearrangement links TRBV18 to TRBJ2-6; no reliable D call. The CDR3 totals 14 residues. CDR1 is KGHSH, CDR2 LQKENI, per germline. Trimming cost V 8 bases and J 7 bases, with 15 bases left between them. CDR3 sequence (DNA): TGTGCCAGCAAGGCGCCTGAATTAGCCAACGTCCTGACTTTC. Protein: CASKAPELANVLTF.

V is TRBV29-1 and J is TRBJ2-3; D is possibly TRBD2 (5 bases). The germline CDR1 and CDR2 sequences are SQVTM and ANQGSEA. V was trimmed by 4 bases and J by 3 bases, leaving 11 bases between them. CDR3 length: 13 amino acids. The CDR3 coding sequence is TGCAGCGTTGGAGGGTTAGCTACAGATACGCAGTATTTT. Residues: CSVGGLATDTQYF.

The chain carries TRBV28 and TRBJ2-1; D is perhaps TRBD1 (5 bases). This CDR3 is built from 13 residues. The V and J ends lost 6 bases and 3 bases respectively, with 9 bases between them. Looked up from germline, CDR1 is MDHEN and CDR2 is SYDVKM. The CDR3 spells CASSRTGYNEQFF. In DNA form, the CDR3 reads TGTGCCAGCAGCAGAACAGGCTACAATGAGCAGTTCTTC.

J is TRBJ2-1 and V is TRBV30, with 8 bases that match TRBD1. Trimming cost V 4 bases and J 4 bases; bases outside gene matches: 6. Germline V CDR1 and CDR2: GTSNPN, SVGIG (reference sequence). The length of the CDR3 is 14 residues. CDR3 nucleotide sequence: TGTGCCTGGACCGGGACAGGCATTTACAATGAGCAGTTCTTC. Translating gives CAWTGTGIYNEQFF. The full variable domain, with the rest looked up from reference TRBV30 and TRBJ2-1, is SQTIHQWPATLVQPVGSPLSLECTVEGTSNPNLYWYRQAAGRGLQLLFYSVGIGQISSEVPQNLSASRPQDRQFILSSKKLLLSDSGFYLCAWTGTGIYNEQFFGPGTRLTVL.

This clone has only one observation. The CDR3 sequence is CASSWFGGPAYEQYF. CDR3 in DNA: TGCGCCAGCAGCTGGTTTGGCGGACCTGCCTACGAGCAGTACTTC. The chain uses TRBV5-1 and TRBJ2-7; no clear D. The CDR3 runs 15 residues. The germline V gene has CDR1 SGHRS and CDR2 YFSETQ. Deletions cut 3 bases from V and 2 bases from J, with 15 bases between.